One and the same sample provided the 10 T cell receptor beta chains below, sequenced in a study of blood T cell repertoires in COVID-19. Libraries were prepared by immunoSEQ multiplex PCR; TCRdb keeps only in-frame clonotypes and omits some of them. This table holds roughly 57,000 clones, around 87% found once. Sequencing was performed on peripheral blood. These receptors were obtained from a man in his 60s with active or convalescent COVID-19.

Here the CDR3 DNA reads TGTGCCACCAGTGATTTGCCTGCTGAGGGACTAGCGGTATTTTACGAGCAGTACTTC. Translation: CATSDLPAEGLAVFYEQYF. The chain recombines TRBV24-1 with TRBJ2-7; 11 bases fit TRBD2. This CDR3 contains 19 residues. With V trimmed by 0 bases and J by 4 bases, 13 bases remained unmatched. CDR1 is KGHDR and CDR2 is SFDVKD in the germline V gene.

J is TRBJ2-1 and V is TRBV3-1 (or the pseudogene TRBV3-2); 7 bases are a match to TRBD2. Losses at the gene ends were 1 base for V and 8 bases for J; bases not matched to a gene: 8. This CDR3 contains 15 residues. Looked up from germline, CDR1 is LGHDT and CDR2 is YNNKEL (reference sequence). CDR3 coding DNA: TGTGCCAGCAGCCAAGGAGCGGGGTCCCTGTATGAGCAGTTCTTC. As protein: CASSQGAGSLYEQFF.

The chain joins TRBV27 to TRBJ2-7; 10 nucleotides align to TRBD2. From germline, CDR1 is MNHEY and CDR2 SMNVEV (reference sequence). With 6 bases clipped from V and 5 bases from J, the junction kept 7 bases outside the gene matches. The CDR3 is 14 residues long. The CDR3 DNA is TGTGCCAGCAGCACGGGACTAGCGAGCAACGAGCAGTACTTC. This sequence encodes CASSTGLASNEQYF.

The chain joins TRBV5-8 to TRBJ2-5; 7 bases map to TRBD1. The germline CDR1 and CDR2 sequences are SGHTS and YDEGEE. CDR3 size: 15 residues. The V segment lost 4 bases and the J segment 3 bases; nucleotides outside the gene matches: 9. In nucleotides, the CDR3 is TGTGCCAGCAGCCCTGGACAGGTTAGAGAAGAGACCCAGTACTTC. Encoded protein: CASSPGQVREETQYF.

This chain connects TRBV27 to TRBJ1-1; 8 bases agree with TRBD1. CDR1 and CDR2 (germline): MNHEY, SMNVEV (reference sequence). Trimming removed 3 bases from V and 6 bases from J; junction bases left unmatched: 9. The CDR3 length is 15 residues. The CDR3 sequence is CASSFHRGGLAEAFF. The CDR3, as DNA: TGTGCCAGCAGTTTCCACAGGGGGGGTTTGGCTGAAGCTTTCTTT.

This chain joins TRBV24-1 and TRBJ2-1; tentatively, D is TRBD2 (6 bases). Germline values: CDR1 KGHDR, CDR2 SFDVKD. The CDR3 is made up of 14 amino acids. The V end lost 2 bases, the J end lost 6 bases, and 10 bases lay between the germline ends. The CDR3 DNA sequence: TGTGCCACCAGTGATTCAAGCGGGCCCAATGAGCAGTTCTTC. Its translation is CATSDSSGPNEQFF.

Written as DNA, the CDR3 is TGCAGTGCCCCGATCGGGGAGACCCAGTACTTC. Residues: CSAPIGETQYF. The chain is built from TRBV20-1 and TRBJ2-5; D is undetermined. CDR1 is DFQATT, CDR2 SNEGSKA, per germline (reference sequence). CDR3 length equals 11 residues. Between the trimmed V and J ends, which lost 6 bases and 5 bases, there was a span of 10 bases.

This chain joins TRBV3-1 (or the pseudogene TRBV3-2) and TRBJ2-3; a weak D match, TRBD2 (5 bases). Trimming took 4 bases from V and 0 from J, leaving 8 bases between them. Germline V gene data show CDR1 as LGHDT and CDR2 as YNNKEL (reference sequence). The CDR3 spans 14 residues. CDR3 coding DNA: TGTGCCAGCAGCCTCACGGGGAGCACAGATACGCAGTATTTT. Translating it yields CASSLTGSTDTQYF.

The chain uses TRBV9 and TRBJ2-3; maybe TRBD1 (5 bases). The CDR3 loop spans 14 amino acids. The V gene lost 5 bases and the J gene lost 4 bases, with 14 bases spanning the gap. Germline CDR1 SGDLS, CDR2 YYNGEE. The CDR3 DNA reads as TGTGCCAGCAGGGGGCCTCTTTCTTCAGATACGCAGTATTTT. Protein: CASRGPLSSDTQYF.

This chain links TRBV7-7 with TRBJ2-3, with 9 bases aligning to TRBD1. The CDR3 consists of 18 residues. The V gene end was trimmed by 5 bases and the J gene end by 4 bases; junction bases not matched to a gene: 16. Germline CDR1 and CDR2: SSHAT and FNYEAQ (reference sequence). CDR3 DNA sequence: TGTGCCAGCAGCCCGGAGTTCAACCGGGACAGGGCGCCAGATACGCAGTATTTT. This sequence encodes CASSPEFNRDRAPDTQYF.